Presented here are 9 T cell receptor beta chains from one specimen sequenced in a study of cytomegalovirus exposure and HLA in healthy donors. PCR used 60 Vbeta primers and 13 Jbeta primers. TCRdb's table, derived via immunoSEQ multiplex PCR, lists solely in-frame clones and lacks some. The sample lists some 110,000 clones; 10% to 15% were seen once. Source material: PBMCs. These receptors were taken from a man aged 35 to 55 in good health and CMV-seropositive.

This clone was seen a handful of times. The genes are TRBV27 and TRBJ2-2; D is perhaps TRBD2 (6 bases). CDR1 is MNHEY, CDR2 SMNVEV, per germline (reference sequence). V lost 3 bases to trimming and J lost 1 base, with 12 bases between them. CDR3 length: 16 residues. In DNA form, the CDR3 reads TGTGCCAGCAGTTTTTTAGCGGTCATGAACACCGGGGAGCTGTTTTTT. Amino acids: CASSFLAVMNTGELFF.

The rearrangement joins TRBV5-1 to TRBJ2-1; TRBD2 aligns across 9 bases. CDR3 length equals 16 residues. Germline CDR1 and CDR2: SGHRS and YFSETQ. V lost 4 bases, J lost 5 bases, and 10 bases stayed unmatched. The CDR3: CASSALGGRADNEQFF. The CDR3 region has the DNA TGCGCCAGCAGCGCATTGGGCGGGAGGGCCGACAATGAGCAGTTCTTC.

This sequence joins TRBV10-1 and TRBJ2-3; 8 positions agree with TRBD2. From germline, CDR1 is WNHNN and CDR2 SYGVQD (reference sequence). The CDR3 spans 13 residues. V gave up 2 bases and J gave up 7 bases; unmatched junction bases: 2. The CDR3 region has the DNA TGCGCCAGCAGTGAGGCTAGCGGGCATACGCAGTATTTT. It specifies CASSEASGHTQYF.

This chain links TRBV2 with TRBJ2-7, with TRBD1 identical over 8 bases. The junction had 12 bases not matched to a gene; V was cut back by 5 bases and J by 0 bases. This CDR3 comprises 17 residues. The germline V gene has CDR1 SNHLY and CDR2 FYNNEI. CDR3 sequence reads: CASSPLGGQVNSYEQYF. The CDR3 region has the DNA TGTGCCAGCAGTCCCCTTGGGGGACAGGTCAACTCCTACGAGCAGTACTTC. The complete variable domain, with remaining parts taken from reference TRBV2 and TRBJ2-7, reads EPEVTQTPSHQVTQMGQEVILRCVPISNHLYFYWYRQILGQKVEFLVSFYNNEISEKSEIFDDQFSVERPDGSNFTLKIRSTKLEDSAMYFCASSPLGGQVNSYEQYFGPGTRLTVT.

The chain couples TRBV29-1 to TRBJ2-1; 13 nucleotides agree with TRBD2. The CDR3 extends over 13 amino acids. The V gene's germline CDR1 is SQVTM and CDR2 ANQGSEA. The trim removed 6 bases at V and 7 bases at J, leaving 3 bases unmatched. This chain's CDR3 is CSVGLAGDNEQFF. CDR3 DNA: TGCAGCGTCGGACTAGCGGGAGATAATGAGCAGTTCTTC.

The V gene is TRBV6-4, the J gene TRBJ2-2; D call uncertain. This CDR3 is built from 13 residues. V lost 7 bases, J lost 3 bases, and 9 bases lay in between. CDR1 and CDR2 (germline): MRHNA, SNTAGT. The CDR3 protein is CASKNTDTGELFF. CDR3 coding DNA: TGTGCCAGCAAAAACACAGACACCGGGGAGCTGTTTTTT.

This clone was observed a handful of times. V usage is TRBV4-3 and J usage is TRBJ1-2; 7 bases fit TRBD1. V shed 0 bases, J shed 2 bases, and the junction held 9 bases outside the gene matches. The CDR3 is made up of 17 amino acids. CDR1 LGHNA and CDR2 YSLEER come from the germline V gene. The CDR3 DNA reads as TGCGCCAGCAGCCAAGATAGGCAGGGGGGAAAAAACTATGGCTACACCTTC. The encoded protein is CASSQDRQGGKNYGYTF.

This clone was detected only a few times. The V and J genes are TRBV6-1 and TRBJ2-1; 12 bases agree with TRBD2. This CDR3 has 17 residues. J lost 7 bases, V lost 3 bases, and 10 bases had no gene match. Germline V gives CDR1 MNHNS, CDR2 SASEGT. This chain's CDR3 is CASSDRATSGSRNEQFF. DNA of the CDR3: TGTGCCAGCAGTGATCGTGCGACTAGCGGGAGCAGGAATGAGCAGTTCTTC.

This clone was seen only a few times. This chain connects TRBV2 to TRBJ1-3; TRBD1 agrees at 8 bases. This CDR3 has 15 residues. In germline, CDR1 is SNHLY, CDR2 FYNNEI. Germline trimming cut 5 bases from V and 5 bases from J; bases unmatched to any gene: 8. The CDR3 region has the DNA TGTGCCAGCAGTTTCGACAGGGGCAGTAGAAACACCATATATTTT. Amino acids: CASSFDRGSRNTIYF.